The entry below gives a single T cell receptor beta chain sequence along with its context. Its antigen specificity is not known. The record has no base qualities; no much larger clone is one base away. The library relied on the immunoSEQ multiplex PCR assay. A mixture of 60 forward primers for TCR Vbeta segments and 13 reverse primers for TCR Jbeta segments was used in the multiplex PCR. A multiplex PCR assay on genomic DNA amplified the CDR3 region of rearranged TCR beta genes. Amplified TCR beta libraries were sequenced as 87-base-pair reads on the Illumina HiSeq System. On the study's bioinformatics: A later analysis counted 75 million to 100 million unique TCR beta chains across the 600 to 850 repertoires, and approximately 11 million of these chains were shared by at least two donors. Raw reads were error-corrected and collapsed into unique sequences with a nearest-neighbor algorithm that merged closely related sequences to remove PCR and sequencing errors. CDR3 sequences were aligned to IMGT reference sequences to assign V, D and J gene segments. For a sequence to be retained, a match of at least six nucleotides was required to both a V gene segment and a J gene segment. Rearrangements were classified as productive when the CDR3 lacked stop codons and remained in frame with V and J, and all other rearrangements were classified as non-productive. Following IMGT convention, CDR3 was defined as the stretch from the second conserved V-encoded cysteine up to the conserved J-encoded phenylalanine. The earlier analysis of 500 to 600 of the donors excluded sequences that lacked an unambiguous match to a single V gene segment. In an earlier analysis of around 600 of the donors, V segments were called functional above 56.7% productive rearrangements and were called segregating when the between-donor standard deviation exceeded 5%. A statistical classification framework was built for diagnosing cytomegalovirus status from the catalog of TCR beta chain sequences. In a later analysis, V and J genes were assigned by comparing TCR nucleotide sequences against IMGT/GENE-DB human TR gene sequences. A later analysis assigned CDR3 sequences and most-parsimonious VDJ recombination scenarios with the TCRdist pipeline. In a later analysis, every TCR beta chain was defined by the combination of its CDR3 amino acid sequence and its V-gene family, and reads without a unique V-gene family were dropped. A later analysis removed several hundred highly shared, low-generation-probability nucleotide sequences to deal with suspected cross-contamination and a sequencing artifact. For each public chain, a later analysis derived a clonal expansion index from normalized ranks of inferred template counts within each repertoire. A later analysis computed generation probabilities with a VDJ recombination model fitted to out-of-frame rearrangements, and checked the results against IGoR. A later analysis scored TCR-TCR, TCR-HLA and TCR-CMV co-occurrence with hypergeometric tests, applying a repertoire-size bias correction to TCR pairs. In a later analysis, false discovery rates were estimated by permuting HLA or CMV assignments 20 times. In a later analysis, co-occurring TCRs were grouped using DBSCAN, and TCRdist sequence similarity was added for clustering within HLA-allele-positive subsets. Co-occurrence clustering excluded repertoires with fewer than 30,000 or more than 120,000 public chains, plus five with anomalous nucleotide sharing. As stored in TCRdb, this immuneACCESS dataset retains in-frame rearrangements with V and J assigned. A fraction of the clones does not appear; measured against another copy, unresolved V genes explain less than half of the discrepancy, and the remainder lacks a known reason. That table is the source of V, J and clone size, and D and trimming were worked out from the DNA. This sample comprises roughly 80,000 clones, roughly two thirds of them detected only once. Together, the top ten hold under 7.5% of the sample.

The data belong to a study of cytomegalovirus exposure and HLA in healthy donors (dated by TCRdb to about 2017). Study-level background: An earlier analysis of some 550 of the donors reported about 250 Gb of sequence data and some 120 million unique TCR beta sequences from 150 million to 200 million T cells. The study used immunosequencing to profile the T cell repertoires of some 600 subjects and linked those repertoires to cytomegalovirus serostatus. A separate validation cohort of 100 to 150 different subjects was used in addition to the roughly 640-subject first cohort. Of the 300 to 500 genotyped donors, 75% to 85% were placed in the genetic ancestry cluster associated with self-reported Caucasian donors. Approximately 310 gigabases of sequencing data and tens of millions of unique TCR sequences were included in an early release covering around 600 HLA-typed donors. Across roughly 420 genotyped donors of the cohort, an average of 235,054 unique TCR beta nucleotide sequences per donor were sequenced, and around 20% of those sequences were non-productive. Class I and class II HLA loci were covered by the typing at four-digit resolution. The study aimed to test whether signatures of past pathogen exposure could be identified by cataloging public T cell receptors. To decide whether each TCR beta V gene segment behaved as functional or pseudogenic, an earlier analysis of 587 of the donors relied on high-throughput TCR beta sequencing. Roughly 5 DR-DQ haplotypes were handled as single units for association and clustering, since linkage in the cohort was strong. Donor age, sex, ethnicity and CMV serostatus were compiled alongside the repertoire data. Every repertoire in the discovery cohort had been generated on one and the same sequencing platform. Typing coverage varied by locus: roughly 620-630 donors for A, B, C, DRB1 and DQB1; more than 500 for DQA1; more than 600 for DPA1; approximately 470 for DPB1. Rather than drawing on any new phenotypic data, the later analysis identified candidate immune exposures from TCR beta sequences and the way those sequences occurred across donors. To predict cytomegalovirus infection status, the study brought together high-throughput TCR immunosequencing, statistical association of individual TCRs with disease status, and machine learning. In a later genetic analysis, genome-wide SNP genotypes for about three fifths of the roughly 670 donors were used, and that subset was treated as a discovery cohort. A later analysis re-examined previously published TCR beta repertoires from about 670 donors and added high-resolution HLA genotyping to investigate patterns of TCR occurrence.

The trim is 2 bases for V and 5 bases for J, with a gap of 14 bases between the germline ends. CDR1 and CDR2 are read off the germline V gene (reference sequence) as SGHNT and YYREEE. The CDR3 has 15 amino acids, counting the end cysteine and phenylalanine. Solely the CDR3 DNA is kept, with 45 bases framed from the first base. The cohort comprised 550 to 700 healthy bone marrow donors. At the time of sampling, all cohort members were nominally healthy, though unrecorded immune exposures were likely present. The donor was CMV seropositive and belonged to the group of some 290 seropositive cohort members. Each donor provided a peripheral blood sample, and peripheral blood mononuclear cells were used for TCR beta sequencing. The Qiagen DNeasy Blood Extraction Kit was used to extract genomic DNA from the blood cell samples. Results the study describes overall, beyond this receptor: The only immune exposure information available for the cohort was CMV serostatus. A few of the identified cytomegalovirus-associated TCR beta chains were confirmed in vitro to be specific for cytomegalovirus antigens. Cytomegalovirus status was reported to be diagnosed by the classifier with high specificity and sensitivity in both the original and validation cohorts. A cluster of highly shared sequence variants was judged likely to represent a technical artifact of the sequencing pipeline. The study gave a list of over 150 TCR beta chains associated with cytomegalovirus. Some IMGT-functional V segments, including TRBV6-2 and TRBV6-3, could not be distinguished by the 87-base-pair reads and were therefore excluded. The authors suggested that the approach could potentially be extended to other disease states and immunological phenotypes. In a later analysis, HLA-associated TCR beta chains showed more clonal expansion and lower generation probabilities than non-associated chains that were equally common. Correlated functional status among segregating V segments might be attributable to linkage disequilibrium, but an unknown experimental factor could not be ruled out. Presence/absence analyses assumed roughly uniform sequencing depth across donors, an assumption that may not hold. In a later analysis, TCR association rates were found to vary across HLA loci, with the most associated TCRs seen for DRB1 alleles and the fewest for HLA-C alleles. According to a later analysis, most CMV-associated TCR beta chains appeared to be HLA-restricted, and the HLA associations seemed to be driven largely by CMV exposure. In a later analysis, several top co-occurrence clusters were reported to appear linked to parvovirus B19, influenza, CMV and Epstein-Barr virus. When HLA alleles, especially DR and DQ, strongly co-occurred, TCR associations were difficult to assign to individual alleles. Across donors, most TCR sequences were observed very rarely, whereas some public TCRs were present in many individuals. A later genetic analysis associated a missense DCLRE1C variant with V-gene and J-gene trimming of TCR beta chains, and an independent cohort replicated the association. In a later analysis, 16,951 TCR beta sequences were associated with specific HLA alleles at a false discovery rate of 0.05. In this cohort, only TCR beta chains were sequenced, and detectable features were limited by the absence of alpha or paired-chain data. Broadly in line with IMGT annotations, most TCR beta V segments showed up in productive rearrangements about 90% or about 30% of the time in an earlier analysis of several hundred of the donors. A further reported finding was that TCR beta sequences accurately predicted the HLA-A and HLA-B alleles for most subjects in the first cohort. According to a later genetic analysis, donors in an Asian-associated ancestry cluster had fewer N-insertions in productive TCRs than the approximately 630-donor mean. HLA typing was unavailable for some donors at each locus, so association tests used only the typed subset. The earlier analysis of 587 of the donors excluded 15 to 20 rarely observed V segments, including chromosome 9 orphons, because counts were too low.

Sequencing used PBMCs. The V and J genes are TRBV5-4 and TRBJ2-4; perhaps TRBD2 is the D gene, with 6 bases matching. The source is a woman between 45 and 65 years old in good health and CMV-seropositive. The CDR3 amino acid sequence is: CASSFRGRSENIQYF. The DNA sequence is TGTGCCAGCAGCTTCCGGGGGAGAAGTGAAAACATTCAGTACTTC.